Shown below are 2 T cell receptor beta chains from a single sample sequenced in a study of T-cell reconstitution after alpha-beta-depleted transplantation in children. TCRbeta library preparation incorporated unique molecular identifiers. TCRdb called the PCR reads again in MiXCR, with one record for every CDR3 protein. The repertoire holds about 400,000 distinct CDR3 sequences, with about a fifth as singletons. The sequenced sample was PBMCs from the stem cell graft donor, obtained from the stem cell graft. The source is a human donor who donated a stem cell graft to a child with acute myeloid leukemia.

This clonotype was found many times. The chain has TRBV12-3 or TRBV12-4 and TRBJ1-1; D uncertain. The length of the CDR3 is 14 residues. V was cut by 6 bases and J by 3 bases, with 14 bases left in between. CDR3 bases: TGTGCCAGCAGCCGTCGCGGGAAAGACACTGAAGCTTTCTTT. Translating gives CASSRRGKDTEAFF.

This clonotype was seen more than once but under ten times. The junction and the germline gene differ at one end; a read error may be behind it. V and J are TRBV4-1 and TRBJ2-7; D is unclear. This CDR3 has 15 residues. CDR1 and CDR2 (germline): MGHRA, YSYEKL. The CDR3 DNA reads TGCGCCAGCAGCCAAGATGTGCGAAGCGATCAGCTCCAAATCTTC. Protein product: CASSQDVRSDQLQIF.